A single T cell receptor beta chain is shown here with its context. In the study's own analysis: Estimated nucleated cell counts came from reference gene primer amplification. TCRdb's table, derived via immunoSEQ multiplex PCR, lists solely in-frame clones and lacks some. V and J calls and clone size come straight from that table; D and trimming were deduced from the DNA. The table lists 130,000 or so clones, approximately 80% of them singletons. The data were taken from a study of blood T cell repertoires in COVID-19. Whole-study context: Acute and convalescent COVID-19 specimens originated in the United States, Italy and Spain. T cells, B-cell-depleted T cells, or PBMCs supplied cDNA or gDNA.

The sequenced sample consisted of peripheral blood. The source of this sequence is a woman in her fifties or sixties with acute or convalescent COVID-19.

CDR3 sequence reads: CASSTTGPYSNQPQHF. CDR3 bases: TGTGCCAGTAGTACTACAGGGCCTTATAGCAATCAGCCCCAGCATTTT. V usage is TRBV19 and J usage is TRBJ1-5, with D possibly being TRBD1 (6 bases). CDR1 is LNHDA, CDR2 SQIVND, per germline (reference sequence). The length of the CDR3 is 16 residues. Trimming left V 4 bases short and J 0 bases short, with 13 bases between. Together with reference TRBV19 and TRBJ1-5, the CDR3 gives the full variable domain: DGGITQSPKYLFRKEGQNVTLSCEQNLNHDAMYWYRQDPGQGLRLIYYSQIVNDFQKGDIAEGYSVSREKKESFPLTVTSAQKNPTAFYLCASSTTGPYSNQPQHFGDGTRLSIL.